What follows describes a single T cell receptor (beta chain). A single record per CDR3 protein comes from TCRdb applying MiXCR to the reads. This table has 200,000 or so distinct CDR3 sequences, about 21% appearing once. These data come from a study of T cell repertoires in cytomegalovirus infection. Study overall: Carrying CMV and the relevant HLA type showed in public TCR beta signatures.

Germline trimming cut 2 bases from V and 10 bases from J; bases unmatched to any gene: 24. The CDR3 consists of 21 residues. Germline values: CDR1 MDHEN, CDR2 SYDVKM. This chain connects TRBV28 to TRBJ2-1, with 12 bases matching TRBD2. Input material: PBMCs. The receptor's source is a human donor in good health (CMV status not recorded). Some clones in this sample may be carry-over from other donors' samples. CDR3 sequence (DNA): TGTGCCAGCAGTTTAGACGTGGGCCTAGCGGGAGGGGTGCCCACACGGGGAGAGCAGTTCTTC. This translates into CASSLDVGLAGGVPTRGEQFF.